Listed here are 18 T cell receptor beta chains from one sample, sequenced in a study of T cell therapy after organ transplantation. Only in-frame clones appear in the TCRdb table, and some are missing; sequencing was by immunoSEQ multiplex PCR. The sample consists of about 48,000 clones, over 90% of them appearing once. What these receptors recognize is not known. Sequenced material: CD8+ T cells from blood, taken before autologous CMV-specific T cell therapy. The receptors come from a human patient who had received a solid organ transplant and had CMV disease.

This clone was seen a single time. V and J are TRBV6-5 and TRBJ1-2; D possibly corresponds to TRBD1 (6 bases). V dropped 6 bases and J dropped 7 bases, with 18 bases sitting between them. Germline loops: CDR1 MNHEY, CDR2 SVGAGI. The CDR3 is 14 residues long. The CDR3: CASSSMEDSFGYTF. CDR3 sequence (DNA): TGTGCCAGCAGCTCAATGGAGGACAGTTTTGGCTACACCTTC.

CDR3 bases: TGCGCCAGCAGCTTTGGCCCCCGGGGGGAAGGCTACACCTTC. It encodes CASSFGPRGEGYTF. The rearrangement links TRBV5-1 to TRBJ1-2; possibly TRBD1 for D (5 bases). With 2 bases removed from V and 8 bases from J, the gap between germline ends came to 16 bases. This CDR3 contains 14 residues. Germline CDR1 is SGHRS and CDR2 is YFSETQ.

This clone showed up just once. The chain combines TRBV4-3 with TRBJ1-6; TRBD1 aligns across 9 bases. The ends lost 0 bases at V and 7 bases at J; junction bases unmatched: 10. Germline values: CDR1 LGHNA, CDR2 YSLEER. The CDR3 is made up of 18 amino acids. CDR3 protein: CASSQEGQGRVRNSPLHF. The DNA for the CDR3 is TGCGCCAGCAGCCAAGAGGGACAGGGCCGAGTTCGAAATTCACCCCTCCACTTT.

CDR3 region: CASSLSGQGFTDTQYF. As DNA, the CDR3 is TGTGCCAGCAGTTTATCCGGCCAGGGGTTTACAGATACGCAGTATTTT. V and J are TRBV27 and TRBJ2-3; tentatively, D is TRBD1 (6 bases). The CDR3 covers 16 residues. Germline V gene data show CDR1 as MNHEY and CDR2 as SMNVEV (reference sequence). Between the trimmed V and J ends, which lost 0 bases and 3 bases, there was a span of 13 bases.

The chain is built from TRBV9 and TRBJ2-1; tentatively, D is TRBD1 (6 bases). Germline V gene data show CDR1 as SGDLS and CDR2 as YYNGEE. Trimming shortened V by 0 bases and J by 8 bases, and 18 bases separated the two germline ends. The CDR3 runs 16 residues. The DNA for the CDR3 is TGTGCCAGCAGCGTAGTGGGCAGGGGAATTAGTGATGAGCAGTTCTTC. Residues: CASSVVGRGISDEQFF. Together with reference TRBV9 and TRBJ2-1, the CDR3 gives the full variable domain: DSGVTQTPKHLITATGQRVTLRCSPRSGDLSVYWYQQSLDQGLQFLIQYYNGEERAKGNILERFSAQQFPDLHSELNLSSLELGDSALYFCASSVVGRGISDEQFFGPGTRLTVL.

The chain recombines TRBV14 with TRBJ1-2, with D uncertain. This CDR3 contains 12 residues. Germline assignment: CDR1 SGHDN and CDR2 FVKESK. Trimming stripped 1 base from V and 4 bases from J, with 4 bases between. This CDR3 reads CASSQVPYGYTF. As DNA, the CDR3 is TGTGCCAGCAGCCAAGTTCCCTATGGCTACACCTTC.

The V and J genes are TRBV2 and TRBJ1-1; D might be TRBD1 (6 bases). V lost 5 bases and J lost 1, with 17 bases in between. CDR1 is SNHLY, CDR2 FYNNEI, per germline. This CDR3 contains 16 residues. CDR3 DNA: TGTGCCAGCAGTTGGGGGCGGGAGCCGCGGAACACTGAAGCTTTCTTT. This sequence encodes CASSWGREPRNTEAFF.

Concerning this clone itself: This same CDR3 is encoded by further DNA sequences in the sample. The chain carries TRBV6-5 and TRBJ2-7; unclear D gene. V was trimmed by 3 bases and J by 4 bases, leaving 7 bases between them. Germline lookup yields CDR1 MNHEY and CDR2 SVGAGI. The CDR3 has 12 residues. The CDR3 DNA sequence: TGTGCCAGCAGTTATTCACCGTACGAGCAGTACTTC. As protein: CASSYSPYEQYF.

The chain has TRBV13 and TRBJ2-3; 11 nucleotides match TRBD2. V gave up 5 bases and J gave up 2 bases; unmatched junction bases: 9. The CDR3 has 17 residues. CDR1 and CDR2 from the germline V gene are PRHDT and FYEKMQ (reference sequence). The CDR3 protein is CASSNRGLADLTDTQYF. The CDR3 coding sequence is TGTGCCAGCAGCAACCGGGGACTAGCGGACCTCACAGATACGCAGTATTTT. The full variable domain, rest sourced from reference TRBV13 and TRBJ2-3, is AAGVIQSPRHLIKEKRETATLKCYPIPRHDTVYWYQQGPGQDPQFLISFYEKMQSDKGSIPDRFSAQQFSDYHSELNMSSLELGDSALYFCASSNRGLADLTDTQYFGPGTRLTVL.

The gene calls are TRBV7-2 and TRBJ2-1; TRBD2 aligns across 8 bases. The CDR3 contains 14 residues. Trimming cost V 1 base and J 6 bases; bases outside gene matches: 2. In germline, CDR1 is SGHTA, CDR2 FQGNSA. The CDR3 protein is CASSLGGRSNEQFF. The CDR3 DNA reads as TGTGCCAGCAGCTTAGGCGGGAGGAGCAATGAGCAGTTCTTC.

CDR3: CASSQWTSEPETQYF. In nucleotides, the CDR3 is TGTGCCAGCTCACAGTGGACTAGCGAGCCAGAGACCCAGTACTTC. The rearrangement joins TRBV18 to TRBJ2-5; 9 bases fit TRBD2. Trimming took 4 bases from V and 4 from J; bases not matched to a gene: 7. The CDR3 extends over 15 amino acids. Germline CDR1 reads KGHSH; CDR2 reads LQKENI.

V and J are TRBV9 and TRBJ1-4; 10 bases are shared with TRBD1. V gave up 3 bases and J gave up 6 bases; unmatched junction bases: 2. This CDR3 is 14 amino acids long. CDR1 is SGDLS and CDR2 is YYNGEE in the germline V gene. The DNA for the CDR3 is TGTGCCAGCAGCGACGGGACAGGGGATGAAAAACTGTTTTTT. This encodes CASSDGTGDEKLFF.

The rearrangement links TRBV15 to TRBJ2-1, with 7 bases lining up with TRBD2. The CDR3 consists of 15 residues. Germline V gene lookup returns CDR1 LNHNV and CDR2 YYDKDF (reference sequence). After removal of 1 base from V and 6 bases from J, the junction contained 6 bases not matched to a gene. The CDR3 loop is CATSRGHGGGNEQFF. CDR3 coding DNA: TGTGCCACCAGCAGAGGGCACGGCGGGGGCAATGAGCAGTTCTTC.

The V and J genes are TRBV15 and TRBJ2-3; D gene unclear. Between the trimmed V and J ends, which lost 1 base and 2 bases, there was a span of 10 bases. The CDR3 length is 15 residues. The germline gives CDR1 LNHNV, CDR2 YYDKDF (reference sequence). The CDR3, as DNA: TGTGCCACCAGCAGAGGGCCCGGTACCACAGATACGCAGTATTTT. This codes for CATSRGPGTTDTQYF. The variable domain in full, completed from reference TRBV15 and TRBJ2-3, reads DAMVIQNPRYQVTQFGKPVTLSCSQTLNHNVMYWYQQKSSQAPKLLFHYYDKDFNNEADTPDNFQSRRPNTSFCFLDIRSPGLGDTAMYLCATSRGPGTTDTQYFGPGTRLTVL.

V gene TRBV29-1 combines with J gene TRBJ1-2, with D unclear. This CDR3 is 14 amino acids long. V lost 3 bases to trimming and J lost 3 bases, with 14 bases between them. Germline CDR1 reads SQVTM; CDR2 reads ANQGSEA. The CDR3 spells CSVDGQDRHYGYTF. CDR3 DNA sequence: TGCAGCGTTGATGGGCAGGATAGGCACTATGGCTACACCTTC. Using reference TRBV29-1 and TRBJ1-2 for the parts outside the CDR3, the full variable domain is SAVISQKPSRDICQRGTSLTIQCQVDSQVTMMFWYRQQPGQSLTLIATANQGSEATYESGFVIDKFPISRPNLTFSTLTVSNMSPEDSSIYLCSVDGQDRHYGYTFGSGTRLTVV.

The chain joins TRBV13 to TRBJ2-3; TRBD2 aligns across 9 bases. CDR3 size: 15 residues. CDR1 and CDR2 from the germline V gene are PRHDT and FYEKMQ (reference sequence). J was trimmed by 6 bases and V by 0 bases; bases with no gene match: 4. CDR3: CASSLGAGGSDTQYF. The CDR3, as DNA: TGTGCCAGCAGCTTAGGGGCGGGAGGGTCGGATACGCAGTATTTT.

CDR3 sequence reads: CASLNVPAGYGYTF. DNA of the CDR3: TGTGCCAGCCTAAACGTCCCGGCAGGCTATGGCTACACCTTC. The chain joins TRBV2 to TRBJ1-2; D not resolved. CDR1 and CDR2 (germline): SNHLY, FYNNEI. V was shortened by 8 bases and J by 4 bases, with 17 bases between the two germline ends. This CDR3 is 14 amino acids long.

The chain employs TRBV21-1 and TRBJ2-2; the D segment call TRBD2 is taken from the table without a DNA check. TRBV21-1 is a pseudogene segment. The CDR3 loop spans 16 amino acids. The chain's CDR3 is CASSKGRGFESGELFF. DNA for the CDR3: TGTGCCAGCAGCAAAGGTAGAGGGTTTGAATCCGGGGAGCTGTTTTTT.